A selection of T cell receptor beta chains follows, all from one sample in a study of T-cell memory formation after mild COVID-19. TCRdb fed the 5' RACE reads into MiXCR, producing one record per CDR3 protein. The profile shows about 200,000 distinct CDR3 sequences, approximately 16% of them singletons. Source material: PBMCs or a T cell subset sorted from them (not recorded which). The receptor set was obtained from an adult woman who had mild COVID-19 (a few samples of this study predate the infection). Cell type and time point are not known. The conserved cysteine and the conserved F or W are not part of the CDR3 here. The D gene is left open where the match is weak.

>TRBV24-1|TRBD1|TRBJ2-1
ATSDPRDRGNNEQF
>TRBV7-2|NA|TRBJ2-3
ASSLEGHTDTQY
>TRBV6-5|NA|TRBJ1-1
ATSGPGPVNTEAF
>TRBV24-1|NA|TRBJ2-1
ATSDLRGESYNEQF
>TRBV9|NA|TRBJ2-5
ASSVDSGFGETQY
>TRBV12-3/TRBV12-4|NA|TRBJ1-1
ASSLRMRPGGTEAF
>TRBV12-3/TRBV12-4|NA|TRBJ2-1
ASTPGRGTSYNEQF
>TRBV5-1|TRBD2|TRBJ2-1
ASSLITSGGAEQF
>TRBV20-1|TRBD2|TRBJ2-5
SAGLAGGTETQY
>TRBV12-3/TRBV12-4|TRBD2|TRBJ2-3
ASTVPGLAGGGTDTQY
>TRBV9|NA|TRBJ2-5
ASSPGPSLQETQY
>TRBV18|TRBD1|TRBJ1-1
ASSVQGALQNEAF
>TRBV5-1|NA|TRBJ2-1
ASSSPAFLSYNEQF
>TRBV9|NA|TRBJ2-7
ASSPRQGGKYEQY
>TRBV11-1|NA|TRBJ2-5
ASSLASPKETQY
>TRBV12-3/TRBV12-4|NA|TRBJ1-6
ASSLGQKNSPLH
>TRBV4-1|NA|TRBJ1-5
ASSQGRSNQPQH
>TRBV2|NA|TRBJ2-1
ASSRGGYNEQF
>TRBV7-2|TRBD2|TRBJ2-3
ASSSTPGGRDTQY
>TRBV2|NA|TRBJ2-1
ASKGDSSYNEQF
>TRBV5-1|NA|TRBJ2-5
ASSFRGQETQY
>TRBV15|NA|TRBJ2-1
ATSRGGLGGWGEQF
>TRBV2|NA|TRBJ2-1
ASRAERLGNSGEQF
>TRBV15|NA|TRBJ2-3
ATSRGAPGSDTQY
>TRBV6-2/TRBV6-3|TRBD2|TRBJ2-1
ASSSGTSGRALVYNEQF
>TRBV6-5|TRBD2|TRBJ2-7
ASSVSGRYSYEQY
>TRBV7-9|NA|TRBJ1-1
ASSLLPLPEAF
>TRBV20-1|NA|TRBJ2-7
SARDPSYEQY
>TRBV6-5|TRBD1|TRBJ2-3
ASSFRQGPSTDTQY
>TRBV7-2|NA|TRBJ1-2
ASSLSRHRNYGYT
>TRBV5-5|NA|TRBJ2-2
ASSLALGSNTGELF
>TRBV6-5|NA|TRBJ1-2
ASYTSRDGYT
>TRBV7-2|NA|TRBJ2-7
ASSLATTYEQY
>TRBV28|TRBD2|TRBJ2-1
ASSSWASGSYNEQF
>TRBV6-5|NA|TRBJ2-5
ASSRAGATGETQY
>TRBV2|TRBD1|TRBJ1-1
ASREGQATEAF
>TRBV7-8|NA|TRBJ1-1
ASSLEDRHEAF
>TRBV7-3|NA|TRBJ2-6
ASSKNRVLSGANVLT
>TRBV18|NA|TRBJ2-7
ASSLLAEAGEQY